This T cell receptor (beta chain) was identified in a study of blood T cell repertoires in COVID-19. The method was immunoSEQ multiplex PCR; TCRdb's version includes in-frame clones alone and lacks a portion of them. The sample gives around 300,000 clones, more than 70% of which show up once; 2.5% to 3% is in the top ten. J was trimmed by 3 bases and V by 5 bases; bases with no gene match: 6. CDR1 is GTSNPN and CDR2 is SVGIG in the germline V gene (reference sequence). The CDR3 has 15 residues. The sequenced sample was peripheral blood. This receptor was taken from a man aged 25 to 40 with active or convalescent COVID-19. This sequence joins TRBV30 and TRBJ1-4; 10 nucleotides match TRBD1. The DNA of the CDR3 is TGTGCCTGGGGGACAGGGGAGGCAGCTAATGAAAAACTGTTTTTT. The encoded protein is CAWGTGEAANEKLFF.